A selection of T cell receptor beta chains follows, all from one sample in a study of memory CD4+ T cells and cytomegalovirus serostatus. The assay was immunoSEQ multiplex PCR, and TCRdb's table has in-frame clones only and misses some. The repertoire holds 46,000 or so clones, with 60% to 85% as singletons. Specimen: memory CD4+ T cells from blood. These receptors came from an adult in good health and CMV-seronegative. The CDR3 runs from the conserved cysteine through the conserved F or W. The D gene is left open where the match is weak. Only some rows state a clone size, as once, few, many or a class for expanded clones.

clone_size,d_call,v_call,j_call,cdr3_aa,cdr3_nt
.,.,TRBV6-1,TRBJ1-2,CASSPVEGANYGYTF,TGTGCCAGCAGTCCCGTGGAGGGGGCTAACTATGGCTACACCTTC
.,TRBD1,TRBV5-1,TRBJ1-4,CASSNSGGDEKLFF,TGCGCCAGCAGCAATTCAGGGGGCGATGAAAAACTGTTTTTT
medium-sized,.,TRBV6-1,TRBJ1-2,CASSFEANYGYTF,TGTGCCAGCAGTTTTGAGGCTAACTATGGCTACACCTTC
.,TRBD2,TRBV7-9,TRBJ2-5,CASSNPGLAGQTQYF,TGTGCCAGCAGCAACCCGGGACTAGCGGGGCAGACCCAGTACTTC
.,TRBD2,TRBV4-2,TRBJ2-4,CASSQSWEGEHIQYF,TGTGCCAGCAGCCAGTCTTGGGAGGGTGAGCACATTCAGTACTTC
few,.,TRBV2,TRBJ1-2,CASSVEGRGYTF,TGTGCCAGCAGTGTAGAGGGCCGGGGCTACACCTTC
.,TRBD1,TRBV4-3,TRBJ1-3,CASSHDAFRGLTWEPGNTIYF,TGCGCCAGCAGCCACGATGCCTTCAGGGGGCTCACATGGGAGCCTGGAAACACCATATATTTT
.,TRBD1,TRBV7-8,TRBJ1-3,CASSNRGSGNTIYF,TGTGCCAGCAGCAACAGGGGGTCTGGAAACACCATATATTTT
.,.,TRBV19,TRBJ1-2,CASSEVRFYGYTF,TGTGCCAGTAGTGAGGTTCGTTTCTATGGCTACACCTTC
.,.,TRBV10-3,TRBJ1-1,CAISIQGPNTEAFF,TGTGCCATCAGCATCCAGGGGCCGAACACTGAAGCTTTCTTT
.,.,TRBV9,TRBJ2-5,CASSAGGFETQYF,TGTGCCAGCAGCGCCGGTGGATTTGAGACCCAGTACTTC
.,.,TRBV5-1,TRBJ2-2,CASSLGGAYDTGELFF,TGCGCCAGCAGCTTGGGAGGGGCTTACGACACCGGGGAGCTGTTTTTT
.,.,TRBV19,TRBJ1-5,CASSRDTSRNQPQHF,TGTGCCAGTAGTAGAGACACTAGTCGCAATCAGCCCCAGCATTTT
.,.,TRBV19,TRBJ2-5,CASSEGWAPETQYF,TGTGCCAGCTCGGAGGGGTGGGCACCTGAGACCCAGTACTTC
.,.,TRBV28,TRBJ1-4,CASSFEGGRIEKLFF,TGTGCCAGCAGTTTTGAGGGCGGACGAATCGAAAAACTGTTTTTT
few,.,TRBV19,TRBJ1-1,CASSISLTEAFF,TGTGCCAGTAGTATCTCCTTAACTGAAGCTTTCTTT
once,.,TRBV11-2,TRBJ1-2,CASRSGVAGYTF,TGTGCCAGCAGATCAGGGGTAGCTGGCTACACCTTC
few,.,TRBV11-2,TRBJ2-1,CASSLSDEQFF,TGTGCCAGCAGCTTATCGGATGAGCAGTTCTTC
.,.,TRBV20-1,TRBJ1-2,CSASGGVLAF,TGCAGTGCTAGCGGAGGGGTTTTGGCCTTC
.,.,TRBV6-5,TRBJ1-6,CASTSGVPPLHF,TGTGCCAGCACCTCCGGGGTGCCACCCCTCCACTTT
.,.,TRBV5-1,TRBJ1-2,CASSLADGNNYGYTF,TGCGCCAGCAGCTTGGCCGATGGCAATAACTATGGCTACACCTTC
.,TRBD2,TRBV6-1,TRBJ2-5,CASSELAAGVQETQYF,TGTGCCAGCAGTGAACTAGCAGCGGGAGTCCAAGAGACCCAGTACTTC
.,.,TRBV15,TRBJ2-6,CATSRVFRAGANVLTF,TGTGCCACCAGCAGAGTATTCAGGGCTGGGGCCAACGTCCTGACTTTC
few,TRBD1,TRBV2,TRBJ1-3,CASSSGQLSGNTIYF,TGTGCCAGCAGTTCGGGACAGCTCTCTGGAAACACCATATATTTT
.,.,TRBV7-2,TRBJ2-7,CASSLRRGTAYEQYF,TGTGCCAGCAGCTTAAGGAGGGGTACAGCTTACGAGCAGTACTTC
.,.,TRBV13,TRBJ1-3,CASSLISGNTIYF,TGTGCCAGCAGCTTAATATCTGGAAACACCATATATTTT
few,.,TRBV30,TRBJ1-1,CAWSRSLMLNTEAFF,TGTGCCTGGAGCCGATCTTTGATGTTGAACACTGAAGCTTTCTTT
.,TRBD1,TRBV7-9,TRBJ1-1,CASREQDRGPDTEAFF,TGTGCCAGCAGGGAGCAGGACAGGGGCCCGGACACTGAAGCTTTCTTT
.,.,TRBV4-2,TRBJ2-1,CASSQPGTSREQFF,TGTGCCAGCAGCCAACCGGGGACCAGCCGAGAGCAGTTCTTC
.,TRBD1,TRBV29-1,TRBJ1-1,CSVRQGATEAFF,TGCAGCGTCAGACAGGGTGCTACTGAAGCTTTCTTT
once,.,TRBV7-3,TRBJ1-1,CASGPTPNTEAFF,TGTGCCAGCGGTCCGACTCCGAACACTGAAGCTTTCTTT
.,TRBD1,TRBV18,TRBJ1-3,CASSLGQGSGNTIYF,TGTGCCAGCTCACTCGGACAGGGCTCAGGAAACACCATATATTTT
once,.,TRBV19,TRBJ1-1,CASRWRANTEAFF,TGTGCCAGTAGATGGAGGGCGAACACTGAAGCTTTCTTT
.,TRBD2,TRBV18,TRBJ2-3,CASSPGVQRGSLDTQYF,TGTGCCAGCTCACCCGGGGTGCAGCGGGGTAGTCTAGATACGCAGTATTTT
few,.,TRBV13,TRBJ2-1,CASSTGGAGSSYNEQFF,TGTGCCAGCAGCACCGGAGGGGCGGGGAGCTCCTACAATGAGCAGTTCTTC
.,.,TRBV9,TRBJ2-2,CASSVGAATTGELFF,TGTGCCAGCAGCGTAGGTGCGGCCACCACCGGGGAGCTGTTTTTT
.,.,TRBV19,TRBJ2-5,CASSIVGYQETQYF,TGTGCCAGTAGTATAGTCGGCTACCAAGAGACCCAGTACTTC
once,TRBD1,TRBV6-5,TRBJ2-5,CASSYSTGHQETQYF,TGTGCCAGCAGTTACTCGACAGGGCACCAAGAGACCCAGTACTTC
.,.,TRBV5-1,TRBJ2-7,CASSPAGRYEQYF,TGCGCCAGCAGCCCGGCCGGACGGTACGAGCAGTACTTC
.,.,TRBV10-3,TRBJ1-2,CAITTDSSSPNYGYTF,TGTGCCATAACTACGGACAGTTCCTCTCCTAACTATGGCTACACCTTC
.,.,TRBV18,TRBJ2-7,CASGLGTDTNYEQYF,TGTGCCAGCGGGCTCGGGACGGATACCAACTACGAGCAGTACTTC
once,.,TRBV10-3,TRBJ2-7,CAIRVTGNSYEQYF,TGTGCCATCAGGGTGACAGGAAACTCCTACGAGCAGTACTTC
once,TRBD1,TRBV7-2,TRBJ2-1,CASSSPGQGAFEQFF,TGTGCCAGCAGCTCCCCGGGACAGGGGGCTTTTGAGCAGTTCTTC
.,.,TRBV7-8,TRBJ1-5,CASSHDSNQPQHF,TGTGCCAGCAGCCACGACAGCAATCAGCCCCAGCATTTT
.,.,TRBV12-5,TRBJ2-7,CASGPGRGATPAYEQYF,TGTGCTAGTGGTCCAGGGAGGGGGGCCACCCCAGCCTACGAGCAGTACTTC
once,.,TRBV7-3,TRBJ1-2,CASSQTPGRAGMHGYTF,TGTGCCAGCAGCCAAACACCCGGACGGGCAGGGATGCATGGCTACACCTTC
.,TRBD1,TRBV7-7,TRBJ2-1,CASSSGTANEQFF,TGTGCTAGCAGCTCTGGGACAGCCAATGAGCAGTTCTTC